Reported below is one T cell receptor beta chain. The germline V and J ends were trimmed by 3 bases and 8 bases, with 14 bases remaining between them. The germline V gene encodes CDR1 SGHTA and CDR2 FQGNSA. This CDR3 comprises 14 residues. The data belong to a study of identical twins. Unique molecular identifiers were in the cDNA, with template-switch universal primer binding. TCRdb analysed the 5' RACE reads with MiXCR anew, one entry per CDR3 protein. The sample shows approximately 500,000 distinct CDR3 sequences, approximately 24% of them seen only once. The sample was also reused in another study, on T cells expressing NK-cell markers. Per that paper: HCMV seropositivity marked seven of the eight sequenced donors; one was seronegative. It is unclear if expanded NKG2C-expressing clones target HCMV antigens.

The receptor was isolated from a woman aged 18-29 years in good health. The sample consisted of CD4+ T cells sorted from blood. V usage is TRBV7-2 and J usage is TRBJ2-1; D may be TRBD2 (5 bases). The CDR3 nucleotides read TGTGCCAGCAGCTTTTTTGGGAGAGAGTATGAGCAGTTCTTC. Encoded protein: CASSFFGREYEQFF. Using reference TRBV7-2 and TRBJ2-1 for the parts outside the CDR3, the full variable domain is GAGVSQSPSNKVTEKGKDVELRCDPISGHTALYWYRQSLGQGLEFLIYFQGNSAPDKSGLPSDRFSAERTGGSVSTLTIQRTQQEDSAVYLCASSFFGREYEQFFGPGTRLTVL.